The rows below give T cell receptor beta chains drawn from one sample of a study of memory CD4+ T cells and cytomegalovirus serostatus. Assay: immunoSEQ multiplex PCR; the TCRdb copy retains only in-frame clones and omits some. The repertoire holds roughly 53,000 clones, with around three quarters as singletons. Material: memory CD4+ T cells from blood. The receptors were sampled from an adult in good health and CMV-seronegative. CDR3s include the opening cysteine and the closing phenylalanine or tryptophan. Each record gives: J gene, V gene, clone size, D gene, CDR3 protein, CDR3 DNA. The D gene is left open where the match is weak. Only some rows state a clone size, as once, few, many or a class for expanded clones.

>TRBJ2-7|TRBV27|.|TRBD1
CASSLDRGPYEQYF
TGTGCCAGCAGTCTTGACAGGGGGCCGTACGAGCAGTACTTC
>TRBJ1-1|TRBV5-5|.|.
CASSLAYRPIPTQNTEAFF
TGTGCCAGCAGCTTGGCCTATCGTCCTATACCGACTCAGAACACTGAAGCTTTCTTT
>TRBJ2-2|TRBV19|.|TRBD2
CATIGEASGDPGELFF
TGTGCCACTATCGGGGAAGCTAGCGGGGACCCCGGGGAGCTGTTTTTT
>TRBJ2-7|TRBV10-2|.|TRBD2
CASSDSGIGEQYF
TGCGCCAGCAGTGACAGCGGGATCGGCGAGCAGTACTTC
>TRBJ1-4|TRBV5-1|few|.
CASSPNYSNRGDEKLFF
TGCGCCAGCAGCCCGAACTATTCTAACCGAGGGGATGAAAAACTGTTTTTT
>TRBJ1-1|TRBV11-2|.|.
CASSLGRDPGKTEAFF
TGTGCCAGCAGCTTAGGACGGGACCCGGGCAAGACTGAAGCTTTCTTT
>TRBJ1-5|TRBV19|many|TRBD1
CASSSHPGTGFVSGQPQHF
TGTGCCAGTAGTAGCCATCCCGGGACAGGTTTTGTATCAGGTCAGCCCCAGCATTTT
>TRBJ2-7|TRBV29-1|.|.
CSVAGTPGDYEQYF
TGCAGCGTAGCCGGGACCCCGGGCGACTACGAGCAGTACTTC
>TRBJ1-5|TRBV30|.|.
CAWSGETSNQPQHF
TGTGCCTGGAGTGGGGAGACAAGCAATCAGCCCCAGCATTTT
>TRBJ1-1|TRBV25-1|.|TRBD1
CASRTTGFGTEAFF
TGTGCCAGCAGGACGACAGGGTTCGGCACTGAAGCTTTCTTT
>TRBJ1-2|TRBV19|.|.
CASSSDYSPNYGYTF
TGTGCCAGTAGTAGTGACTACAGTCCTAACTATGGCTACACCTTC